These T cell receptor beta chains were read from a single sample in a study of shared clonotypes between healthy human individuals. Using immunoSEQ multiplex PCR, the repertoire was profiled, and TCRdb retains in-frame clones only, with some absent. This table has approximately 2.1 million clones, over 90% appearing once. Sequencing was carried out using naive CD4+ T cells from PBMCs. The receptor set was obtained from a man aged 18 to 35 in good health. Some clones in this sample may be carry-over from other donors' samples. Both conserved end residues are part of each CDR3. Each record gives: J gene, V gene, clone size, D gene, CDR3 DNA, CDR3 protein. The D gene is left open where the match is weak. The size of a clone is reported for some rows only, either as once, few or many, or as a class for expanded clones.

j_gene: TRBJ1-5
v_gene: TRBV18
abundance: -
d_gene: -
CDR3nt: TGTGCCAGCTCACCGAACAGGGCCCAGCAGCCCCAGCATTTT
CDR3aa: CASSPNRAQQPQHF

j_gene: TRBJ2-3
v_gene: TRBV11-3
abundance: -
d_gene: TRBD1
CDR3nt: TGTGCCAGCAGCTCGGGACAGACTAGCACAGATACGCAGTATTTT
CDR3aa: CASSSGQTSTDTQYF

j_gene: TRBJ1-1
v_gene: TRBV29-1
abundance: -
d_gene: -
CDR3nt: TGCAGCGTGGTTACCCTGACGGCGAACACTGAAGCTTTCTTT
CDR3aa: CSVVTLTANTEAFF

j_gene: TRBJ1-3
v_gene: TRBV7-8
abundance: -
d_gene: TRBD1
CDR3nt: TGTGCCAGCAGCCCAGGGGGGGGTTCCCCTGGAAACACCATATATTTT
CDR3aa: CASSPGGGSPGNTIYF

j_gene: TRBJ1-2
v_gene: TRBV19
abundance: -
d_gene: -
CDR3nt: TGTGCCAGTAGTCCACATACCGATGGCTACACCTTC
CDR3aa: CASSPHTDGYTF

j_gene: TRBJ1-2
v_gene: TRBV4-1
abundance: -
d_gene: TRBD1
CDR3nt: TGCGCCAGCAGCCGACCGGGACAGGGTTTGTATGGCTACACCTTC
CDR3aa: CASSRPGQGLYGYTF

j_gene: TRBJ1-2
v_gene: TRBV29-1
abundance: few
d_gene: -
CDR3nt: TGCAGCGTTGAAGACTTGGCAGGTGATGGCTACACCTTC
CDR3aa: CSVEDLAGDGYTF

j_gene: TRBJ1-1
v_gene: TRBV6-5
abundance: -
d_gene: -
CDR3nt: TGTGCCAGCAGTTACCGGTCAGGGACTGAAGCTTTCTTT
CDR3aa: CASSYRSGTEAFF

j_gene: TRBJ1-2
v_gene: TRBV5-1
abundance: -
d_gene: TRBD1
CDR3nt: TGCGCCAGCAGGGAGGGGGCGTATGGCTACACCTTC
CDR3aa: CASREGAYGYTF

j_gene: TRBJ2-1
v_gene: TRBV18
abundance: -
d_gene: TRBD2
CDR3nt: TGTGCCAGCTCCCCGGGACTAGCGGGATCCTACAATGAGCAGTTCTTC
CDR3aa: CASSPGLAGSYNEQFF

j_gene: TRBJ1-2
v_gene: TRBV29-1
abundance: -
d_gene: TRBD1
CDR3nt: TGCAGCGTTTCCCTCCTGACAGGGTGGAACTATGGCTACACCTTC
CDR3aa: CSVSLLTGWNYGYTF

j_gene: TRBJ2-7
v_gene: TRBV7-6
abundance: -
d_gene: TRBD2
CDR3nt: TGTGCCAGCAGCTTCGCTAGCGGAGACTACGAGCAGTACTTC
CDR3aa: CASSFASGDYEQYF

j_gene: TRBJ1-3
v_gene: TRBV7-6
abundance: -
d_gene: -
CDR3nt: TGTGCCAGCAGCTTAGCCCAGGGAAACACCATATATTTT
CDR3aa: CASSLAQGNTIYF